One and the same sample provided the 2 T cell receptor beta chains below, sequenced in a study of T-cell memory formation after mild COVID-19 (dated by TCRdb to 2020 to 2022). Library prep was done by 5' RACE. For sequencing, an Illumina NovaSeq 6000 was employed. TCRdb applied fastp at Q25 and MiXCR to the public reads, then kept only in-frame beta chains. A single entry per CDR3 protein holds the most common genes and DNA from its merged rows. The sample contains about 390,000 distinct CDR3 sequences, about 17% of them found a single time. The ten top clones hold 20% to 25% of the sample. The sample was PBMCs or a T cell subset sorted from them (not recorded which). These receptors all come from a man between 18 and 35 years old who had mild COVID-19 (a few samples of this study predate the infection). The sample titles of this study are shuffled in the database, so cell type and time point are left out; the donor was told from shared clones.

The genes are TRBV6-6 and TRBJ1-1; D uncertain. The V gene lost 11 bases and the J gene lost 4 bases, with 5 bases spanning the gap. The CDR3 totals 9 residues. Germline CDR1 and CDR2: MNHNY and SVGAGI (reference sequence). The CDR3 coding sequence is TGTGCCCGTAGCACTGAAGCTTTCTTT. Translated: CARSTEAFF.

This clonotype was counted a single time. The chain carries TRBV12-3 or TRBV12-4 and TRBJ2-7; maybe TRBD2 (6 bases). Trimming left V 7 bases short and J 1 base short, with 11 bases between. The CDR3 consists of 13 residues. CDR3 sequence (DNA): TGTGCCAGCACCGAGGGACTTTCCTACGAGCAGTACTTC. Its protein product is CASTEGLSYEQYF.